Listed below are T cell receptor beta chains from one sample, sequenced in a study of blood T cell repertoires in COVID-19. Clones were sequenced by immunoSEQ multiplex PCR, and TCRdb holds only the in-frame ones, with some missing. The sample yields about 200,000 clones, about 88% seen once. Source material: peripheral blood. All receptors derive from a man between 50 and 59 years old with COVID-19, enrolled during active disease. Each CDR3 is given with its conserved first and last residue. A D gene is named only where the DNA matches it firmly. Clone size is stated in some rows and not others, as once, few, many or a class when expanded.

CDR3	DNA	V	J	D	size
CASSHFWAGQGGETQYF	TGTGCCAGCAGTCATTTTTGGGCTGGACAGGGGGGAGAGACCCAGTACTTC	TRBV7-9	TRBJ2-5	TRBD1	NA
CASSLAEQGPPYEQYF	TGCGCCAGCAGCTTGGCCGAGCAGGGTCCCCCCTACGAGCAGTACTTC	TRBV5-1	TRBJ2-7	NA	once
CASSLYRETYEQYF	TGCGCCAGCAGCTTGTATCGGGAAACCTACGAGCAGTACTTC	TRBV5-1	TRBJ2-7	NA	NA
CASSYSGGVTEAFF	TGTGCCAGCAGTTACTCCGGGGGGGTCACTGAAGCTTTCTTT	TRBV6-5	TRBJ1-1	NA	NA
CASSQGGPDNTEAFF	TGCGCCAGCAGCCAAGGAGGGCCAGATAACACTGAAGCTTTCTTT	TRBV4-3	TRBJ1-1	NA	NA
CASSMGFRGITEAFF	TGTGCCAGTAGTATGGGGTTCCGGGGGATCACTGAAGCTTTCTTT	TRBV19	TRBJ1-1	NA	NA
CASSQTGAGTGELFF	TGTGCCAGCAGCCAAACAGGGGCGGGCACCGGGGAGCTGTTTTTT	TRBV9	TRBJ2-2	TRBD1	NA
CATSGTGTGSSYEQYF	TGTGCCACCAGTGGGACCGGGACAGGGAGTTCCTACGAGCAGTACTTC	TRBV24-1	TRBJ2-7	TRBD1	NA
CATSRLGSGTEAFF	TGTGCCACCAGCAGGCTAGGGTCGGGGACTGAAGCTTTCTTT	TRBV15	TRBJ1-1	NA	once
CASSLTGMNTEAFF	TGTGCCAGCAGCCTGACAGGGATGAACACTGAAGCTTTCTTT	TRBV3-1/TRBV3-2	TRBJ1-1	TRBD1	NA
CASSVGGMENEQYF	TGTGCCAGCAGCGTAGGAGGGATGGAAAACGAGCAGTACTTC	TRBV9	TRBJ2-7	NA	NA
CASSVMANTEAFF	TGTGCCAGCAGTGTTATGGCGAACACTGAAGCTTTCTTT	TRBV6-4	TRBJ1-1	NA	NA
CASSPRVNTEAFF	TGTGCCAGCAGCCCGCGGGTGAACACTGAAGCTTTCTTT	TRBV6-5	TRBJ1-1	NA	NA
CASSLARDQPPLHIQYF	TGTGCCAGCAGCTTAGCCAGGGATCAGCCCCCCCTCCACATTCAGTACTTC	TRBV7-2	TRBJ2-4	NA	few
CASSLDGSRNQPQHF	TGTGCCAGCAGCTTGGACGGGAGCCGCAATCAGCCCCAGCATTTT	TRBV5-4	TRBJ1-5	NA	NA
CATKAGPEDQPQHF	TGTGCCACCAAAGCGGGGCCAGAGGATCAGCCCCAGCATTTT	TRBV2	TRBJ1-5	NA	NA
CASSPLPQRYNEQFF	TGTGCCAGCAGTCCCTTACCCCAACGGTACAATGAGCAGTTCTTC	TRBV27	TRBJ2-1	NA	NA
CASSLRGQGARETQYF	TGTGCCAGCAGCTTGAGGGGACAGGGGGCGAGGGAGACCCAGTACTTC	TRBV7-3	TRBJ2-5	TRBD1	NA
CASSPQGNTDTQYF	TGTGCCAGCAGCCCACAGGGGAACACAGATACGCAGTATTTT	TRBV6-5	TRBJ2-3	TRBD1	NA
CASRIQGTNEKLFF	TGTGCCAGCAGAATACAGGGGACTAATGAAAAACTGTTTTTT	TRBV7-9	TRBJ1-4	TRBD1	NA
CASSLTPLAGGPSEQFF	TGTGCCAGCAGCTTAACTCCCCTAGCGGGGGGGCCTAGTGAGCAGTTCTTC	TRBV7-3	TRBJ2-1	TRBD2	NA
CASSQDRTGRGYGYTF	TGCGCCAGCAGCCAAGATCGGACAGGGAGAGGCTATGGCTACACCTTC	TRBV4-3	TRBJ1-2	TRBD1	once
CASSQGLETQYF	TGTGCCAGCTCCCAGGGGTTAGAGACCCAGTACTTC	TRBV18	TRBJ2-5	NA	once
CASSDYPPQQYF	TGTGCCAGCAGTGACTACCCGCCTCAGCAGTACTTC	TRBV25-1	TRBJ2-7	NA	NA
CSGQTANYGYTF	TGCAGCGGACAGACAGCGAACTATGGCTACACCTTC	TRBV29-1	TRBJ1-2	NA	NA
CASSGGASGNTGELFF	TGTGCCAGCAGCGGAGGGGCTAGCGGGAACACCGGGGAGCTGTTTTTT	TRBV9	TRBJ2-2	TRBD2	NA
CASSIVGGAAKNIQYF	TGTGCCAGTAGTATAGTGGGGGGGGCGGCCAAAAACATTCAGTACTTC	TRBV19	TRBJ2-4	NA	NA
CASSYSGTGIHEQFF	TGTGCCAGCAGTTACTCCGGGACAGGTATCCATGAGCAGTTCTTC	TRBV6-2/TRBV6-3	TRBJ2-1	TRBD1	once
CAWREGVGEGQYF	TGTGCCTGGAGGGAAGGGGTAGGGGAGGGGCAGTACTTC	TRBV30	TRBJ2-7	TRBD2	NA